The TCR beta chain described here comes from a study of T cells after yellow fever vaccination. About the research overall: Fractions of low cell number were prepared using SMART-Seq v4 Ultra Low Input. Study-wide findings and caveats: Among primary-vaccination clones, most reappeared after the booster, at 95% to 96% for CD4 and approximately 88% for CD8. Researchers cautioned that FACS-sorted repertoires could harbor abundant clonotypes contaminating from the bulk population.

Of note for this clonotype: Its cognate antigen is unknown.

A process of 5'RACE template switching, which added a universal primer site and UMIs, was used to make TCR cDNA. MiXCR was run by TCRdb on the 5' RACE reads, yielding one entry per CDR3 protein. The repertoire holds some 390,000 distinct CDR3 sequences, under 20% seen once, with roughly a sixth in the top ten. The sequence derives from a man aged 18 to 30 who received the YFV17D yellow fever vaccine. Sequences were derived from PBMCs, sampled before the yellow fever booster vaccination.

CDR3 in amino acids: CSVIGGSNYGYTF. As DNA, the CDR3 is TGCAGCGTTATCGGGGGGTCGAACTATGGCTACACCTTC. V gene TRBV29-1 combines with J gene TRBJ1-2; a weak D match, TRBD1 (5 bases). The CDR3 is 13 amino acids. Germline V gives CDR1 SQVTM, CDR2 ANQGSEA. With 5 bases removed from V and 2 bases from J, the gap between germline ends came to 12 bases.